This T cell receptor beta chain derives from a study of blood T cell repertoires in COVID-19. Background on the study: Some COVID-19 samples were acute and others convalescent; all came from the United States, Italy and Spain.

CDR1 is LGHDT and CDR2 is YNNKEL in the germline V gene (reference sequence). This CDR3 has 15 amino acids. The V end was cut by 2 bases, the J end by 5 bases, with 15 bases between. Original methodology: Counts of nucleated cells, estimated from reference gene primer amplification, were obtained. Repertoires were generated with immunoSEQ multiplex PCR, while TCRdb's copy carries only in-frame clones and drops some. V, J and clone size reflect that table, while D and trimming were determined from the DNA. The sample holds about 280,000 clones, approximately 88% seen once. The genes are TRBV3-1 (or the pseudogene TRBV3-2) and TRBJ2-5, with D perhaps matching TRBD1 (6 bases). The sequence derives from a man aged 18-30 years with active or convalescent COVID-19. Material for sequencing was peripheral blood. The CDR3 DNA follows: TGTGCCAGCAGCCAAACAGGGTTAGGATGGGAGACCCAGTACTTC. Protein product: CASSQTGLGWETQYF.